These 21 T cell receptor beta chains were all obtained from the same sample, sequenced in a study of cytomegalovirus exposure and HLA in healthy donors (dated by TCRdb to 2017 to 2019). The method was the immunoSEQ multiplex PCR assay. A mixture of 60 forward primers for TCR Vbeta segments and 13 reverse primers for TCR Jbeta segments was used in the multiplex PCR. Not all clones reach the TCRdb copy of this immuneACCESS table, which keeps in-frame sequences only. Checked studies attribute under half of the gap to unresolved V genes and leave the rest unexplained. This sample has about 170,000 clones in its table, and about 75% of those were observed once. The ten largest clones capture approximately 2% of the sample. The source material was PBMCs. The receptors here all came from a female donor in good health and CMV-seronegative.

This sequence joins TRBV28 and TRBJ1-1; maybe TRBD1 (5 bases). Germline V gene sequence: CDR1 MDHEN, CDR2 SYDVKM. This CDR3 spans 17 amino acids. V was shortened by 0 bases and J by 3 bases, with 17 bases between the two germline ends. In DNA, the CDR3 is TGTGCCAGCAGTTTATGGTATCCAGTGGGGGGTTACACTGAAGCTTTCTTT. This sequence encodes CASSLWYPVGGYTEAFF.

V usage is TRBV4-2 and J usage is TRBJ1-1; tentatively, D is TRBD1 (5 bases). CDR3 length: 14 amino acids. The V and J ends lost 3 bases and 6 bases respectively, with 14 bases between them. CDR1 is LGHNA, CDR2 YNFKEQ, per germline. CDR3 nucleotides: TGTGCCAGCAGCCAGGGTGGCGGGACGGCTGAAGCTTTCTTT. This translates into CASSQGGGTAEAFF.

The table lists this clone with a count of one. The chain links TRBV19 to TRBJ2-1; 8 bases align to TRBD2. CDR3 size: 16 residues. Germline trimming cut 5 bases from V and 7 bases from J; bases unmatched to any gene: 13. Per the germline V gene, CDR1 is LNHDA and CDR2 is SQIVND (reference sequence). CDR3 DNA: TGTGCCAGTAGTTCCCGGGGGGGGGCCCCCGGGAATGAGCAGTTCTTC. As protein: CASSSRGGAPGNEQFF.

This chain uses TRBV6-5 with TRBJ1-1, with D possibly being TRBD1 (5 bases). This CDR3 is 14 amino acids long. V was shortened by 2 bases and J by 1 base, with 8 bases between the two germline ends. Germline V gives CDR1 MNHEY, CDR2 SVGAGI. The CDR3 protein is CASSYRGRNTEAFF. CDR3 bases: TGTGCCAGCAGTTACAGGGGTCGGAACACTGAAGCTTTCTTT.

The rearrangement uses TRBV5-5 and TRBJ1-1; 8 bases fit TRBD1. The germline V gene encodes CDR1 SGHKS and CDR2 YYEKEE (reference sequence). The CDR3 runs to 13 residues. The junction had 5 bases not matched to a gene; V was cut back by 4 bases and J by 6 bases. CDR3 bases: TGTGCCAGCAGCGTACCGGGACAGGCTGAAGCTTTCTTT. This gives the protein CASSVPGQAEAFF.

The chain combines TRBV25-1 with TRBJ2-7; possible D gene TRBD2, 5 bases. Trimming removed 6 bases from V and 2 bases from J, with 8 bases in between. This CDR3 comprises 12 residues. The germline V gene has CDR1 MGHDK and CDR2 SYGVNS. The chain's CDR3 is CASRDSAYEQYF. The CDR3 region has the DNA TGTGCCAGCAGGGACTCAGCCTACGAGCAGTACTTC.

This CDR3 reads CASSPTVGTSGRAAKDTQYF. The CDR3 bases are TGTGCCAGCAGCCCCACGGTCGGGACTAGCGGGAGAGCTGCCAAAGATACGCAGTATTTT. The chain employs TRBV9 and TRBJ2-3; 14 bases match TRBD2. The V gene end was trimmed by 4 bases and the J gene end by 5 bases; junction bases not matched to a gene: 18. Germline CDR1 and CDR2: SGDLS and YYNGEE. The CDR3 is 20 amino acids.

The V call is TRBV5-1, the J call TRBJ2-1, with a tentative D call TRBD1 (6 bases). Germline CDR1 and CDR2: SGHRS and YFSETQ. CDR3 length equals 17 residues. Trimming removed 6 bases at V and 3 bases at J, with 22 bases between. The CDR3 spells CASKGPIRGQIYNEQFF. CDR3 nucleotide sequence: TGCGCCAGCAAGGGGCCGATACGTGGACAGATCTACAATGAGCAGTTCTTC.

CDR3 region: CASSEGGRQPQHF. The CDR3 DNA sequence: TGTGCCAGCAGTGAAGGAGGGAGGCAGCCCCAGCATTTT. J is TRBJ1-5 and V is TRBV2; D unclear. CDR1 is SNHLY and CDR2 is FYNNEI in the germline V gene. The CDR3 is made up of 13 amino acids. Trimming cost V 1 base and J 7 bases, with 8 bases left between them.

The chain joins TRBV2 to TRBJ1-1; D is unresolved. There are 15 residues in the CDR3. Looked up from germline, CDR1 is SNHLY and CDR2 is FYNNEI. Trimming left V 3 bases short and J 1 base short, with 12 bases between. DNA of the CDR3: TGTGCCAGCAGTGAGTATGGGCAGACGAACACTGAAGCTTTCTTT. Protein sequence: CASSEYGQTNTEAFF.

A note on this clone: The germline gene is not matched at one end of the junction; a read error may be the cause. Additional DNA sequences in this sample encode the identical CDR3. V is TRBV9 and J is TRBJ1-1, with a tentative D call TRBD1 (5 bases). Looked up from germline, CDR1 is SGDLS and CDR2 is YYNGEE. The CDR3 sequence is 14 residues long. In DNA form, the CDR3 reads TGTGCCAGCAGTGTAGGAAGGGGTAACACTGAAGCTTTCTTT. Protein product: CASSVGRGNTEAFF.

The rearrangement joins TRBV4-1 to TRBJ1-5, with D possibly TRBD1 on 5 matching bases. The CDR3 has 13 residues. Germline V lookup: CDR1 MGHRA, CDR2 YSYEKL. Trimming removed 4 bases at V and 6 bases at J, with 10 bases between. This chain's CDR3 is CASSLGGFQPQHF. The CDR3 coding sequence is TGCGCCAGCAGCCTGGGGGGGTTTCAGCCCCAGCATTTT.

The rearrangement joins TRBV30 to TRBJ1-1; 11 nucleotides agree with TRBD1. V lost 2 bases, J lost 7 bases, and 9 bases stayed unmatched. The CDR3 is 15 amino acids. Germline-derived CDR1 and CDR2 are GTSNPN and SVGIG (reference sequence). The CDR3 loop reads CAWSTGTGGKVEAFF. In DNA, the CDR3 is TGTGCCTGGAGTACCGGGACAGGGGGTAAAGTTGAAGCTTTCTTT. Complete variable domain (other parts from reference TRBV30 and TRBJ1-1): SQTIHQWPATLVQPVGSPLSLECTVEGTSNPNLYWYRQAAGRGLQLLFYSVGIGQISSEVPQNLSASRPQDRQFILSSKKLLLSDSGFYLCAWSTGTGGKVEAFFGQGTRLTVV.

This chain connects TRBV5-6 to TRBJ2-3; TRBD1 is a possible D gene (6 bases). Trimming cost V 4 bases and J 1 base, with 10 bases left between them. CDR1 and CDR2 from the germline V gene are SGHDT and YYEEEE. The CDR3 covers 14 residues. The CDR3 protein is CASSHGTRTDTQYF. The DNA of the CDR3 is TGTGCCAGCAGCCATGGGACACGCACAGATACGCAGTATTTT.

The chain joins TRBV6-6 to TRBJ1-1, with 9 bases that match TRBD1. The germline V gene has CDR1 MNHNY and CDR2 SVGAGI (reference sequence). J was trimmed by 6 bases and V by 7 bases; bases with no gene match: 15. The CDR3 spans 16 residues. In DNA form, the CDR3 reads TGTGCCAGCAACCCCGGGACAGGGTATTGGGAGGCTGAAGCTTTCTTT. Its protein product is CASNPGTGYWEAEAFF.

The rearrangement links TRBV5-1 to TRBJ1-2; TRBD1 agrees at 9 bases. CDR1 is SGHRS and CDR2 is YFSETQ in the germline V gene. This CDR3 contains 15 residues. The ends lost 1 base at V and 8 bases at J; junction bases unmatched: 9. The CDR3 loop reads CASSLPSRDREGYTF. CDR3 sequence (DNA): TGCGCCAGCAGCTTGCCTTCACGGGACAGGGAGGGCTACACCTTC.

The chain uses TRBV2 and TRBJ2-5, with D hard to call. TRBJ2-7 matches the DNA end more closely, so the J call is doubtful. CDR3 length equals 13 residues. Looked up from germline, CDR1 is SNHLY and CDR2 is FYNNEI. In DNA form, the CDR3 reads TGTGCCAGCAGCCCCCCTAGTATACACGAGCAGTACTTC. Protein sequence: CASSPPSIHEQYF.

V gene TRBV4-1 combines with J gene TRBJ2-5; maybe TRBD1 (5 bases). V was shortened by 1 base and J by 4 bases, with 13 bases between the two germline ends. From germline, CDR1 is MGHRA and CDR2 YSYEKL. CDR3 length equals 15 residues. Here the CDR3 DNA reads TGCGCCAGCAGCCAAGTACCAGGGTACGGAGAGACCCAGTACTTC. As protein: CASSQVPGYGETQYF.

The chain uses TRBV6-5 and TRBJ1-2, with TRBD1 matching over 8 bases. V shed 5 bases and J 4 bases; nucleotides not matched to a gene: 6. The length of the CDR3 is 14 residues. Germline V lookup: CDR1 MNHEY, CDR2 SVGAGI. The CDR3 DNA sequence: TGTGCCAGCAGTCGGGGACAGGTGTTCTATGGCTACACCTTC. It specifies CASSRGQVFYGYTF.

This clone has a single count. CDR3 sequence reads: CAIVGSGTSEQFF. Written as DNA, the CDR3 is TGTGCCATCGTGGGGTCCGGGACTAGTGAGCAGTTCTTC. This chain joins TRBV6-1 and TRBJ2-1, with 8 bases lining up with TRBD2. The trim removed 10 bases at V and 9 bases at J, leaving 11 bases unmatched. Germline CDR1 is MNHNS and CDR2 is SASEGT. This CDR3 has 13 amino acids.

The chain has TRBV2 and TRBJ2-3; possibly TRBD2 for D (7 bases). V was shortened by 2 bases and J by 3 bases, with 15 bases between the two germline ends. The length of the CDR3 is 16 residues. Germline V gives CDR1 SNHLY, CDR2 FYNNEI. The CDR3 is CASSEWGHGGTDTQYF. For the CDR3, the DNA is TGTGCCAGCAGTGAATGGGGGCACGGGGGGACAGATACGCAGTATTTT.